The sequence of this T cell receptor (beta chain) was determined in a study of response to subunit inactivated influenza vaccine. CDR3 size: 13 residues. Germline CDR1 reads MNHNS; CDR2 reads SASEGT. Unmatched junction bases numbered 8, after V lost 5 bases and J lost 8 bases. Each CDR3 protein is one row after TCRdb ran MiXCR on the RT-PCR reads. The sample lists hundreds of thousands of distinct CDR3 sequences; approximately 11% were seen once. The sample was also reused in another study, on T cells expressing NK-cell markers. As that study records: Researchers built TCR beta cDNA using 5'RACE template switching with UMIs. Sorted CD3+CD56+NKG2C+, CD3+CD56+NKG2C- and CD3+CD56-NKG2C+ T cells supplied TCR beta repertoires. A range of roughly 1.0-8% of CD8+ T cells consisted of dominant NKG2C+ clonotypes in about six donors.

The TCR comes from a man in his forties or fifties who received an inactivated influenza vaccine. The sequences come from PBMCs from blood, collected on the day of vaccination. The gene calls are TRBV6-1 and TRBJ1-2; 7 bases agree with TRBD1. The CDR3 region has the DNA TGTGCCAGCAGTAAAACAGGGGTCTCGGGCTACACCTTC. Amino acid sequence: CASSKTGVSGYTF.